This TCR beta chain stems from a study of vaccination and CD4 T cells after COVID-19. Overall study results and limits: Convalescent patient numbers were relatively low, with no early post-infection timepoints.

Sequencing of DNA taken from cultured CD4+ T cells relied on the Oncomine TCR Beta short-read assay. Investigators obtained genomic DNA by extraction from cultured CD4+ T cells. TCRdb re-called the PCR reads through MiXCR, storing one row per CDR3 protein. The data contain some 14,000 distinct CDR3 sequences, approximately 50% of them seen just once; the ten biggest clones take up roughly 4.4%. Turning to this clonotype: No antigen is known for it.

The sample's treatment: roughly 10-day PBMC culture with coronavirus spike peptide pools or control peptides (ViraFEST assay). Peptide pools at roughly 10 ug/ml, together with 10 IU/ml IL-2, were added to cultures of under 2.5 million PBMCs per well. Germline CDR1 SGHTA, CDR2 FQGNSA. This CDR3 spans 13 amino acids. The V and J ends lost 4 bases and 8 bases respectively, with 14 bases between them. The TCR was taken from a human donor who had recovered from COVID-19. The V gene is TRBV7-2, the J gene TRBJ1-2, with D perhaps matching TRBD1 (5 bases). Sequences were derived from CD4+ T cells from blood, cultured in vitro, sampled before SARS-CoV-2 vaccination. The CDR3: CASSSGTQGGYTF. CDR3 sequence (DNA): TGTGCCAGCAGCTCCGGGACCCAAGGGGGCTACACCTTC. Full variable domain (rest looked up from reference TRBV7-2 and TRBJ1-2): GAGVSQSPSNKVTEKGKDVELRCDPISGHTALYWYRQSLGQGLEFLIYFQGNSAPDKSGLPSDRFSAERTGGSVSTLTIQRTQQEDSAVYLCASSSGTQGGYTFGSGTRLTVV.